This is a list of T cell receptor beta chains from one sample in a study of CD8+ T cells in alopecia areata. Here immunoSEQ multiplex PCR was the method, and the copy in TCRdb shows in-frame clones only, minus some. The sample includes about 270,000 clones, 50% to 75% of them seen just once. The sequencing used CD4+ T cells sorted from blood, collected around week 54, from a patient treated with tofacitinib. The origin of the receptors is a human donor with alopecia areata. The CDR3 runs from the conserved cysteine through the conserved F or W. Each record gives: D gene, V gene, J gene, clone size, CDR3 DNA, CDR3 protein. The D gene is left open where the match is weak. The size field is filled for only some rows; it gives once, few, many or a size class.

NA	TRBV11-2	TRBJ2-7	NA	TGTGCCAGCAGAACTATCTATAGCTACGAGCAGTACTTC	CASRTIYSYEQYF
NA	TRBV5-1	TRBJ2-7	NA	TGCGCCAGCAGCTTGGGTTCAACGGTCTACGAGCAGTACTTC	CASSLGSTVYEQYF
NA	TRBV9	TRBJ2-1	NA	TGTGCCAGCAGCGCATCTACAGGTGCTTCCTACAATGAGCAGTTCTTC	CASSASTGASYNEQFF
TRBD1	TRBV7-9	TRBJ2-7	NA	TGTGCCAGCAGCATAAGGGACAGGGGATACGAGCAGTACTTC	CASSIRDRGYEQYF
NA	TRBV5-4	TRBJ1-6	many	TGTGCCAGCAGCTCCGTCCGCTCACCCCTCCACTTT	CASSSVRSPLHF
NA	TRBV29-1	TRBJ2-1	NA	TGCAGCGTTGACGGATACAATGAGCAGTTCTTC	CSVDGYNEQFF
NA	TRBV9	TRBJ1-5	NA	TGTGCCAGCAGCGTAGCTGGGCAGATGGATCAGCCCCAGCATTTT	CASSVAGQMDQPQHF
NA	TRBV7-2	TRBJ1-5	few	TGTGCCAGCAGCTTAGAGGCCAGGGGAAGCAATCAGCCCCAGCATTTT	CASSLEARGSNQPQHF
NA	TRBV7-2	TRBJ2-7	few	TGTGCCAGCAGCTCCTCGAGAAGGAACGAGCAGTACTTC	CASSSSRRNEQYF
NA	TRBV29-1	TRBJ2-5	NA	TGCAGCGTGACGTTCCTGCGGGGCCTCCAAGAGACCCAGTACTTC	CSVTFLRGLQETQYF
NA	TRBV30	TRBJ2-2	NA	TGTGCCGTAAGGACAGCGAACACCGGGGAGCTGTTTTTT	CAVRTANTGELFF
NA	TRBV29-1	TRBJ1-1	NA	TGCAGCGTTGAGAGGGTCGGCGAGACTGAAGCTTTCTTT	CSVERVGETEAFF
TRBD1	TRBV5-1	TRBJ2-2	NA	TGCGCCAGCAGCCGGATACAGGGGGCGAACACCGGGGAGCTGTTTTTT	CASSRIQGANTGELFF
NA	TRBV7-2	TRBJ2-5	few	TGTGCCAGCAGCTTCCAGCGGAGCCAAGAGACCCAGTACTTC	CASSFQRSQETQYF
NA	TRBV2	TRBJ2-4	NA	TGTGCCAGCAGTGAACTATTCCTTTTACCTTCGAATGACTTC	CASSELFLLPSNDF
NA	TRBV11-2	TRBJ2-1	NA	TGTGCCAGCAGCTTCCAGGGGCCCTACAATGAGCAGTTCTTC	CASSFQGPYNEQFF
TRBD1	TRBV5-8	TRBJ2-5	NA	TGTGCCAGCAGCCCCGGACAGGGTCAAGAGACCCAGTACTTC	CASSPGQGQETQYF
NA	TRBV7-9	TRBJ1-2	NA	TGTGCCAGCAGCCTCGACCACGTCTCTGGCTACACCTTC	CASSLDHVSGYTF
NA	TRBV29-1	TRBJ2-5	few	TGCAGCTTCCACGGGGGCCAAGAGACCCAGTACTTC	CSFHGGQETQYF
NA	TRBV5-1	TRBJ1-2	NA	TGCGCCAGCAGCTTGGAGTCGGGGGCCGAAAGTGGCTACACCTTC	CASSLESGAESGYTF
NA	TRBV30	TRBJ1-1	NA	TGTGCCTGGAGCGGGACCCTGGTCACTGAAGCTTTCTTT	CAWSGTLVTEAFF
NA	TRBV29-1	TRBJ1-1	NA	TGCAGCGTTGACCGAGGGGTTGAAGCTTTCTTT	CSVDRGVEAFF
NA	TRBV15	TRBJ2-3	NA	TGTGCCACCAGCAGAGATCGAGCCACAGATACGCAGTATTTT	CATSRDRATDTQYF
NA	TRBV30	TRBJ2-5	NA	TGTGCCTGGAGTGGGATCCAGACCCAGTACTTC	CAWSGIQTQYF
NA	TRBV13	TRBJ1-2	NA	TGTGCCAGCAGCTGGGACCGGGTCCCTGGGGGCTACACCTTC	CASSWDRVPGGYTF
TRBD1	TRBV6-1	TRBJ2-1	NA	TGTGCCAGCAGTGAAACCCGGGACAGCTCCTACAATGAGCAGTTCTTC	CASSETRDSSYNEQFF
TRBD1	TRBV11-2	TRBJ1-6	NA	TGTGCCAGCAGTATGACAGGGAACTCCTATAATTCACCCCTCCACTTT	CASSMTGNSYNSPLHF
TRBD1	TRBV7-2	TRBJ2-7	NA	TGTGCCAGCAGCCTACAGGGGCCCTCCCACGAGCAGTACTTC	CASSLQGPSHEQYF
NA	TRBV19	TRBJ2-3	NA	TGTGCCAGTAGTATAGATGGGGCAGATACGCAGTATTTT	CASSIDGADTQYF
NA	TRBV30	TRBJ1-4	NA	TGTGCCTGGAGTGGGGCCCTAGAGGATGAAAAACTGTTTTTT	CAWSGALEDEKLFF
NA	TRBV30	TRBJ1-1	few	TGTGCCTGGAGTGTACGGGGGTACACTGAAGCTTTCTTT	CAWSVRGYTEAFF
NA	TRBV6-6	TRBJ1-1	few	TGTGCCAGCAGTCACGGGAAAGGGACTGAAGCTTTCTTT	CASSHGKGTEAFF
TRBD1	TRBV9	TRBJ1-5	NA	TGTGCCAGCAGGGGACAGTTTAATCAGCCCCAGCATTTT	CASRGQFNQPQHF
NA	TRBV7-2	TRBJ1-2	NA	TGTGCCAGCAGCTTGAGAAATGTCAAGGCCTATGGCTACACCTTC	CASSLRNVKAYGYTF
NA	TRBV4-1	TRBJ2-4	NA	TGCGCCAGCAGCCAAGTGGCTGGAGTGGGGAACTACAACATTCAGTACTTC	CASSQVAGVGNYNIQYF
NA	TRBV7-9	TRBJ1-1	many	TGTGCCAGCAGCTTAATTAGGGGTCAGCCTTTCTTT	CASSLIRGQPFF
NA	TRBV18	TRBJ2-1	NA	TGTGCCAGCTCACCACCGACAGAGAAGAACAATGAGCAGTTCTTC	CASSPPTEKNNEQFF
NA	TRBV30	TRBJ1-5	few	TGTGCCTGGAGTGCATTAGGGAGACATCAGCCCCAGCATTTT	CAWSALGRHQPQHF
NA	TRBV25-1	TRBJ2-7	NA	TGTGCCAGCAGTGAGTTCGGTTACGAGCAGTACTTC	CASSEFGYEQYF
NA	TRBV13	TRBJ1-2	NA	TGTGCCAGCAGCGCCAGTTACTATGGCTACACCTTC	CASSASYYGYTF
TRBD2	TRBV5-1	TRBJ2-1	NA	TGCGCCAGCAGCTTAGGCCCCCTAGCGGGGGAGAATGAGCAGTTCTTC	CASSLGPLAGENEQFF
NA	TRBV29-1	TRBJ2-7	NA	TGCAGCGTTAGGGTCGGAGCCTACGAGCAGTACTTC	CSVRVGAYEQYF
NA	TRBV30	TRBJ1-1	NA	TGTGCCTGGAGTCTACAGGGTTATGGATCTGAAGCTTTCTTT	CAWSLQGYGSEAFF
NA	TRBV5-6	TRBJ2-2	NA	TGTGCCAGCAGCTTGGCCGGCGGAAACACCGGGGAGCTGTTTTTT	CASSLAGGNTGELFF
NA	TRBV4-1	TRBJ1-2	NA	TGCGCCAGCAGCCAAGGGTCGGATCTTGACAGGCGCAGGGGTGGCTACACCTTC	CASSQGSDLDRRRGGYTF
NA	TRBV7-2	TRBJ2-3	NA	TGTGCCAGCAGCCCCCGAAACGTCCGTGCAGATACGCAGTATTTT	CASSPRNVRADTQYF
NA	TRBV20-1	TRBJ1-2	NA	TGCAGTGCTAGAATCGACTATGGCTACACCTTC	CSARIDYGYTF
NA	TRBV7-9	TRBJ2-7	NA	TGTGCCAGCAGCTTTTCTCAGGGCGAGCAGTACTTC	CASSFSQGEQYF
TRBD1	TRBV10-3	TRBJ1-5	NA	TGTGCCATCAGTGGCGGGGACAGGGGGCTCAATCAGCCCCAGCATTTT	CAISGGDRGLNQPQHF
NA	TRBV7-2	TRBJ2-4	NA	TGTGCCAGCAGCGGGGGGCTAGCCAAAAACATTCAGTACTTC	CASSGGLAKNIQYF
NA	TRBV30	TRBJ1-6	NA	TGTGCCTGGCGGCACGGCCAGGCGGATTCACCCCTCCACTTT	CAWRHGQADSPLHF
TRBD2	TRBV29-1	TRBJ2-3	NA	TGCAGCGCCCGAGTCCCCAGCGGGGGGGACACAGATACGCAGTATTTT	CSARVPSGGDTDTQYF
NA	TRBV30	TRBJ2-7	NA	TGTGCCCTCCAGGCGGGATACGAGCAGTACTTC	CALQAGYEQYF
NA	TRBV18	TRBJ2-4	few	TGTGCCAGCTCACCAGGGACACTCGTAAACATTCAGTACTTC	CASSPGTLVNIQYF
NA	TRBV29-1	TRBJ2-1	few	TGCAGCGTTCAAAGCTCCTACAATGAGCAGTTCTTC	CSVQSSYNEQFF